These 30 T cell receptor beta chains came from one sample sequenced in a study of regulatory T cells in long-lasting Graves disease. Sequencing libraries for TCR beta were prepared with iRepertoire HTBI primers and Arm-PCR of CDR3 regions. Each CDR3 protein gets one entry after TCRdb re-called the multiplex PCR reads with MiXCR. Seen here are 520,000 or so distinct CDR3 sequences, approximately 12% observed once, and the top ten hold roughly 8.2%. Time point denoted: newly diagnosed GD, antithyroid drugs for less than 3 months. RNA from PBMCs was the source of the TCR library. The data also belong to a second study, concerning T cells in Graves' hyperthyroidism and ophthalmopathy.

Specimen: peripheral blood mononuclear cells (PBMCs), collected at new diagnosis, from a patient treated with antithyroid drugs. Every receptor here comes from a woman aged 25-40 years with Graves disease.

This clonotype was detected ten times or more. The rearrangement joins TRBV6-5 to TRBJ1-6; D is unclear. The V end lost 0 bases, the J end lost 11 bases, and 14 bases lay between the germline ends. Germline CDR1 reads MNHEY; CDR2 reads SVGAGI. The CDR3 is made up of 15 amino acids. Here the CDR3 DNA reads TGTGCCAGCAGTTACTCCGGGGTTTGGTCGGCACCCCTCCACTTT. Encoded protein: CASSYSGVWSAPLHF.

This clonotype was seen only a few times. This chain joins TRBV4-3 and TRBJ2-7; 8 bases fit TRBD2. This CDR3 has 15 amino acids. The V and J ends lost 0 bases and 5 bases, in that order; junction bases with no gene match: 6. Germline V gene lookup returns CDR1 LGHNA and CDR2 YSLEER. The CDR3 region is CASSQEWTSSNEQYF. Written as DNA, the CDR3 is TGCGCCAGCAGCCAAGAGTGGACTAGCTCAAACGAGCAGTACTTC.

This clonotype showed up just a few times. The chain links TRBV10-3 to TRBJ1-5; 7 positions agree with TRBD1. V shed 11 bases, J shed 5 bases, and the junction held 15 bases outside the gene matches. CDR3 length equals 15 residues. Germline CDR1 is ENHRY and CDR2 is SYGVKD. The DNA of the CDR3 is TGTGCCTCGGGGGGCGAGACAGGGCAGGATCAGCCCCAGCATTTT. Translated, it gives CASGGETGQDQPQHF.

This clonotype was seen ten or more times. The CDR3 bases are TGTGCCAGCAGCCCTCAAGGACAGGGTAGTTACGAGCAGTACTTC. Protein sequence: CASSPQGQGSYEQYF. J is TRBJ2-7 and V is TRBV3-1, with TRBD1 identical over 8 bases. The CDR3 length is 15 residues. Per the germline V gene, CDR1 is LGHDT and CDR2 is YNNKEL (reference sequence). V lost 4 bases to trimming and J lost 4 bases; unmatched junction nucleotides: 9.

This clonotype was recorded at least ten times. The chain combines TRBV5-1 with TRBJ1-6, with D unresolved. The CDR3 loop spans 14 amino acids. Per germline, CDR1 SGHRS and CDR2 YFSETQ. Trimming cost V 0 bases and J 9 bases, with 10 bases left between them. CDR3 protein: CASSLETRGSPLHF. The CDR3 DNA reads as TGCGCCAGCAGCTTGGAGACGCGAGGTTCACCCCTCCACTTT.

The sample holds many counts of this clonotype. The V and J genes are TRBV28 and TRBJ1-4, with D perhaps TRBD1 (6 bases). The V end lost 2 bases, the J end lost 4 bases, and 8 bases lay between the germline ends. This CDR3 is built from 14 residues. Germline CDR1 and CDR2: MDHEN and SYDVKM. The chain's CDR3 is CASSLARGNEKLFF. The CDR3 DNA follows: TGTGCCAGCAGTTTAGCCAGGGGTAATGAAAAACTGTTTTTT. The full variable domain, rest sourced from reference TRBV28 and TRBJ1-4, is DVKVTQSSRYLVKRTGEKVFLECVQDMDHENMFWYRQDPGLGLRLIYFSYDVKMKEKGDIPEGYSVSREKKERFSLILESASTNQTSMYLCASSLARGNEKLFFGSGTQLSVL.

This clonotype was recorded at least ten times. CDR3 in amino acids: CASSLTTGGAANVLTF. In DNA form, the CDR3 reads TGTGCCAGCTCTCTCACCACCGGAGGGGCGGCCAACGTCCTGACTTTC. This sequence joins TRBV18 and TRBJ2-6, with TRBD2 as a possible D gene (6 bases). Per the germline V gene, CDR1 is KGHSH and CDR2 is LQKENI. The CDR3 spans 16 residues. V was shortened by 6 bases and J by 6 bases, with 18 bases between the two germline ends.

This clonotype was recorded at least ten times. The chain recombines TRBV27 with TRBJ1-2; 9 nucleotides line up with TRBD1. The J segment lost 2 bases and the V segment lost 0 bases, leaving 4 bases of the junction unmatched. CDR1 and CDR2 (germline): MNHEY, SMNVEV (reference sequence). The CDR3 spans 16 residues. As DNA, the CDR3 is TGTGCCAGCAGTTTATCGCCTGGGACAGGGAACTATGGCTACACCTTC. Protein sequence: CASSLSPGTGNYGYTF.

In its sample, this clonotype was seen a few times. The chain uses TRBV20-1 and TRBJ2-7; 8 bases match TRBD2. Germline V gene lookup returns CDR1 DFQATT and CDR2 SNEGSKA (reference sequence). The CDR3 totals 14 residues. The ends lost 4 bases at V and 8 bases at J; junction bases unmatched: 13. As DNA, the CDR3 is TGCAGTGCTATGCCGCCTAGCGGGCTTTTTCAGCAGTACTTC. It is translated as CSAMPPSGLFQQYF.

This clonotype was found many times. V usage is TRBV2 and J usage is TRBJ1-3; 8 bases are a match to TRBD1. The trim removed 7 bases at V and 3 bases at J, leaving 5 bases unmatched. The germline V gene encodes CDR1 SNHLY and CDR2 FYNNEI. The CDR3 consists of 14 residues. In DNA form, the CDR3 reads TGTGCCAGCACTCCGGACAGGGTTGGAAACACCATATATTTT. Amino acids: CASTPDRVGNTIYF.

Ten or more counts support this clonotype. This chain connects TRBV27 to TRBJ1-2, with a possible D match to TRBD1 (6 bases). The V and J ends lost 4 bases and 5 bases respectively, with 14 bases between them. The CDR3 has 14 amino acids. Germline V gives CDR1 MNHEY, CDR2 SMNVEV (reference sequence). In DNA form, the CDR3 reads TGTGCCAGCAGTTCAGGGGACACCAGATATGGCTACACCTTC. This sequence encodes CASSSGDTRYGYTF.

Points on this clonotype: It may be a read error: a sequence one base away is much more abundant. This rearrangement joins TRBV11-1 to TRBJ1-6; 8 positions match TRBD1. Looked up from germline, CDR1 is SGHAT and CDR2 is FQDESV (reference sequence). The trim removed 2 bases at V and 14 bases at J, leaving 8 bases unmatched. The CDR3 is made up of 14 amino acids. CDR3: CASSLQGARSSLHF. The CDR3, as DNA: TGTGCCAGCAGCTTACAGGGGGCGCGGTCATCCCTCCACTTT.

This clonotype was detected a few times. The chain links TRBV13 to TRBJ1-2; TRBD1 might be the D (5 bases). CDR3 length: 11 amino acids. V lost 6 bases and J lost 7, with 9 bases in between. Germline assignment: CDR1 PRHDT and CDR2 FYEKMQ (reference sequence). CDR3 residues: CASRGRSGYTF. The CDR3 nucleotides are TGTGCCAGCAGGGGACGGTCTGGCTACACCTTC.

The table lists this clonotype with many counts. The chain employs TRBV5-5 and TRBJ2-1; weak D call: TRBD2 (6 bases). V lost 1 base to trimming and J lost 5 bases, with 7 bases between them. Looked up from germline, CDR1 is SGHKS and CDR2 is YYEKEE (reference sequence). The CDR3 consists of 13 residues. The CDR3 protein is CASSLWGDNEQFF. The CDR3 DNA follows: TGTGCCAGCAGCTTGTGGGGGGACAATGAGCAGTTCTTC.

The chain combines TRBV7-9 with TRBJ1-1, with 8 nucleotides matching TRBD1. Per germline, CDR1 SEHNR and CDR2 FQNEAQ (reference sequence). The CDR3 is 15 amino acids. The J segment lost 6 bases and the V segment lost 5 bases, leaving 11 bases of the junction unmatched. This CDR3 reads CASSLDQGALSEAFF. The CDR3 nucleotides read TGTGCCAGCAGCCTAGATCAGGGGGCGCTTTCTGAAGCTTTCTTT. Together with reference TRBV7-9 and TRBJ1-1, the CDR3 gives the full variable domain: DTGVSQNPRHKITKRGQNVTFRCDPISEHNRLYWYRQTLGQGPEFLTYFQNEAQLEKSRLLSDRFSAERPKGSFSTLEIQRTEQGDSAMYLCASSLDQGALSEAFFGQGTRLTVV.

As for this clonotype: This may arise from a read error, as a much more abundant clone is one base away. V and J are TRBV7-9 and TRBJ1-6; 7 bases fit TRBD1. The length of the CDR3 is 16 residues. The V gene's germline CDR1 is SEHNR and CDR2 FQNEAQ (reference sequence). CDR3: CAGSPNHRGQDSPLHF. The DNA of the CDR3 is TGTGCCGGCAGCCCAAACCACAGGGGTCAAGATTCACCCCTCCACTTT.

Only a few counts were recorded for this clonotype. V gene TRBV7-2 combines with J gene TRBJ1-3; D gene uncertain. The V gene lost 5 bases and the J gene lost 4 bases, with 15 bases spanning the gap. CDR3 length equals 15 residues. The germline CDR1 and CDR2 sequences are SGHTA and FQGNSA. CDR3 sequence reads: CASSLGGSIGNTIYF. Written as DNA, the CDR3 is TGTGCCAGCAGCCTCGGTGGCTCAATCGGAAACACCATATATTTT.

Many counts were recorded for this clonotype. This chain uses TRBV24-1 with TRBJ2-5; maybe TRBD1 (6 bases). Germline CDR1 KGHDR, CDR2 SFDVKD. The CDR3 loop spans 14 amino acids. V lost 4 bases and J lost 4, with 12 bases in between. The CDR3 spells CATSESGARETQYF. DNA for the CDR3: TGTGCCACCAGTGAATCAGGGGCGCGAGAGACCCAGTACTTC.

This clonotype appeared a few times. Just one base apart from a much larger clone, this may be a read error. The chain employs TRBV3-1 and TRBJ1-5, with D uncertain. Germline-derived CDR1 and CDR2 are LGHDT and YNNKEL (reference sequence). The CDR3 spans 13 residues. In DNA form, the CDR3 reads TGTGCCAGCAGCCAAGCCCTGAATCGGCCCCAGCATTTT. Its protein product is CASSQALNRPQHF.

This clonotype was picked up many times. One end of the junction varies from germline; a read error may be responsible. The gene calls are TRBV27 and TRBJ2-7; unclear D gene. Germline assignment: CDR1 MNHEY and CDR2 SMNVEV (reference sequence). The CDR3 length is 11 residues. CDR3 loop: CASRLGSEQYF. DNA for the CDR3: TGTGCCAGCCGTTTGGGATCGGAGCAGTACTTC.

This clonotype has more than one count but fewer than ten. The rearrangement uses TRBV5-1 and TRBJ2-7, with D possibly called TRBD1 or TRBD2 (5 bases each). Germline loops: CDR1 SGHRS, CDR2 YFSETQ. CDR3 length equals 15 residues. The V end lost 4 bases, the J end lost 2 bases, and 16 bases lay between the germline ends. CDR3 DNA sequence: TGCGCCAGCAGCCCCGGGACGGTCAAAACCTACGAGCAGTACTTC. This gives the protein CASSPGTVKTYEQYF.

Regarding this clonotype: Here the CDR3 omits its conserved ending phenylalanine or tryptophan, so a read error is the likely source. The rearrangement links TRBV3-1 to TRBJ2-7; 8 nucleotides line up with TRBD2. Germline V CDR1 and CDR2: LGHDT, YNNKEL (reference sequence). The CDR3 consists of 21 residues. V lost 4 bases, J lost 7 bases, and 30 bases stayed unmatched. Written as DNA, the CDR3 is TGTGCCAGCAGCCCCGATCCCGCATCAACAAAAGGACTAGCCAGCCCGTTAGAGCAGTACTTG. It codes for CASSPDPASTKGLASPLEQYL.

There are many counts of this clonotype. This chain connects TRBV7-2 to TRBJ2-7; D is perhaps TRBD1 or TRBD2 (6 bases each). This CDR3 has 13 residues. V was shortened by 1 base and J by 7 bases, with 11 bases between the two germline ends. The germline gives CDR1 SGHTA, CDR2 FQGNSA. The CDR3 DNA reads TGTGCCAGCAGCTTAGGGGGGGCTGCGGAGCAGTACTTC. Its protein product is CASSLGGAAEQYF.

This clonotype was detected ten times or more. The genes are TRBV13 and TRBJ2-1; tentative D call: TRBD1 (6 bases). With 4 bases removed from V and 4 bases from J, the gap between germline ends came to 11 bases. Germline lookup yields CDR1 PRHDT and CDR2 FYEKMQ (reference sequence). The CDR3 is 14 amino acids. Here the CDR3 reads CASSSLTGYNEQFF. As DNA, the CDR3 is TGTGCCAGCAGCTCGCTGACAGGTTACAATGAGCAGTTCTTC.

This clonotype was observed at least ten times. The J gene is TRBJ1-2, the V gene TRBV2; D is possibly TRBD1 (5 bases). V lost 4 bases, J lost 8 bases, and 11 bases lay in between. This CDR3 region has 12 residues. Germline assignment: CDR1 SNHLY and CDR2 FYNNEI. CDR3 nucleotide sequence: TGTGCCAGCAGTGGGCAGGGATGGGGCTACACCTTC. Encoded protein: CASSGQGWGYTF.

In its sample, this clonotype was seen many times. The chain has TRBV7-9 and TRBJ2-1, with 15 bases identical to TRBD2. Looked up from germline, CDR1 is SEHNR and CDR2 is FQNEAQ (reference sequence). V was clipped by 2 bases and J by 9 bases; unmatched bases: 2. The CDR3 length is 15 residues. The CDR3 region has the DNA TGTGCCAGCAGCTTAACGGGACTAGCGGGGGGTGAGCAGTTCTTC. Translation gives CASSLTGLAGGEQFF.

This chain connects TRBV27 to TRBJ2-7; TRBD2 aligns across 7 bases. Germline-derived CDR1 and CDR2 are MNHEY and SMNVEV (reference sequence). After removal of 6 bases from V and 3 bases from J, the junction contained 11 bases not matched to a gene. The CDR3 sequence is 15 residues long. CDR3 amino acids: CASSLQKGLDYEQYF. Written as DNA, the CDR3 is TGTGCCAGCAGCTTACAAAAAGGACTAGACTACGAGCAGTACTTC.

This clonotype turned up a few times. This chain uses TRBV5-1 with TRBJ1-4, with TRBD1 identical over 7 bases. The CDR3 extends over 15 amino acids. Germline lookup yields CDR1 SGHRS and CDR2 YFSETQ. With V trimmed by 1 base and J by 5 bases, 5 bases remained unmatched. The chain's CDR3 is CASSLSGQENEKLFF. CDR3 coding DNA: TGCGCCAGCAGCTTGAGTGGACAGGAAAATGAAAAACTGTTTTTT.

This clonotype came up many times. The rearrangement joins TRBV20-1 to TRBJ2-5, with 7 bases lining up with TRBD1. The CDR3 loop spans 14 amino acids. J was trimmed by 4 bases and V by 6 bases; bases with no gene match: 11. The germline V gene has CDR1 DFQATT and CDR2 SNEGSKA (reference sequence). This CDR3 reads CSARTASGGETQYF. The CDR3 region has the DNA TGCAGTGCGAGGACAGCTTCAGGGGGAGAGACCCAGTACTTC.

This clonotype was observed once. The V gene is TRBV29-1, the J gene TRBJ2-7, with 7 bases fitting TRBD2. CDR1 is SQVTM, CDR2 ANQGSEA, per germline. The CDR3 runs to 13 residues. J lost 5 bases, V lost 3 bases, and 7 bases had no gene match. The CDR3 DNA reads as TGCAGCGTTGAGAAGGCGGGAGTCCACGAGCAGTACTTC. Protein sequence: CSVEKAGVHEQYF.